The 13 T cell receptor beta chains in this list originate from one sample, sequenced in a study of blood T cell repertoires in COVID-19. Profiling relied on immunoSEQ multiplex PCR, and the TCRdb table lists in-frame clones only, not all of them. This sample has 270,000 or so clones, with around 85% found just once. The sample consisted of peripheral blood. These receptors all stem from a human donor with COVID-19, enrolled during active disease. The donor label of this sample is uncertain.

This chain uses TRBV9 with TRBJ2-2; 8 bases are shared with TRBD2. V shed 0 bases and J 4 bases; nucleotides not matched to a gene: 5. Germline-derived CDR1 and CDR2 are SGDLS and YYNGEE. There are 16 residues in the CDR3. CDR3 protein: CASSVGSGSSTGELFF. The CDR3 bases are TGTGCCAGCAGCGTAGGAAGCGGGAGTAGCACCGGGGAGCTGTTTTTT. Drawing the rest from reference TRBV9 and TRBJ2-2, the complete variable domain is DSGVTQTPKHLITATGQRVTLRCSPRSGDLSVYWYQQSLDQGLQFLIQYYNGEERAKGNILERFSAQQFPDLHSELNLSSLELGDSALYFCASSVGSGSSTGELFFGEGSRLTVL.

The CDR3 nucleotides are TGCGCCAGCAGCCAAGATCACGGACAGGGCAATGGCTACACCTTC. Translated: CASSQDHGQGNGYTF. The chain recombines TRBV4-3 with TRBJ1-2; 8 nucleotides match TRBD1. The CDR3 loop spans 15 amino acids. The ends lost 0 bases at V and 6 bases at J; junction bases unmatched: 6. Germline CDR1 reads LGHNA; CDR2 reads YSLEER.

In this sample, this clone turned up once. This specimen includes other DNA sequences encoding the same CDR3. The chain combines TRBV9 with TRBJ2-1, with 7 positions matching TRBD2. CDR1 is SGDLS, CDR2 YYNGEE, per germline. The CDR3 covers 13 residues. V was clipped by 0 bases and J by 6 bases; unmatched bases: 0. The CDR3 bases are TGTGCCAGCAGCGTAGCGGGGGGCAATGAGCAGTTCTTC. Amino acids: CASSVAGGNEQFF. Filled out from reference TRBV9 and TRBJ2-1, the complete variable domain reads DSGVTQTPKHLITATGQRVTLRCSPRSGDLSVYWYQQSLDQGLQFLIQYYNGEERAKGNILERFSAQQFPDLHSELNLSSLELGDSALYFCASSVAGGNEQFFGPGTRLTVL.

The J gene is TRBJ2-5, the V gene TRBV2; 14 nucleotides align to TRBD2. J lost 5 bases, V lost 6 bases, and 2 bases had no gene match. This CDR3 is 14 amino acids long. Germline V lookup: CDR1 SNHLY, CDR2 FYNNEI. In DNA form, the CDR3 reads TGTGCCAGCAGGCGGACTAGCGGGAGGGAGACCCAGTACTTC. Amino acid sequence: CASRRTSGRETQYF.

The J gene is TRBJ1-2, the V gene TRBV19; TRBD1 is a possible D gene (6 bases). Trimming stripped 2 bases from V and 6 bases from J, with 19 bases between. This CDR3 spans 16 amino acids. Germline loops: CDR1 LNHDA, CDR2 SQIVND (reference sequence). The CDR3 nucleotides are TGTGCCAGTAGTATACAGGGGCGGACAGCCTCGAATGGCTACACCTTC. Amino acids: CASSIQGRTASNGYTF.

This clone was counted between two and nine times. V usage is TRBV28 and J usage is TRBJ2-7; 7 bases are a match to TRBD1. Germline values: CDR1 MDHEN, CDR2 SYDVKM. With V trimmed by 4 bases and J by 3 bases, 6 bases remained unmatched. CDR3 length equals 14 residues. The CDR3 is CASSSPGQNYEQYF. In DNA, the CDR3 is TGTGCCAGCAGTTCACCGGGACAGAACTACGAGCAGTACTTC.

The chain has TRBV3-1 (or the pseudogene TRBV3-2) and TRBJ2-1; 16 bases agree with TRBD2. The CDR3 is made up of 18 amino acids. The germline CDR1 and CDR2 sequences are LGHDT and YNNKEL (reference sequence). V was clipped by 1 base and J by 6 bases; unmatched bases: 6. The CDR3 DNA reads TGTGCCAGCAGCCAAGCCGGGACTAGCGGGAGGGTCAGCAATGAGCAGTTCTTC. Translation: CASSQAGTSGRVSNEQFF.

This CDR3 is CASSSPKTANWEQYF. The CDR3 coding sequence is TGTGCCAGCAGTTCCCCGAAGACAGCGAATTGGGAGCAGTACTTC. This chain connects TRBV6-5 to TRBJ2-7; tentatively, D is TRBD1 (5 bases). CDR1 is MNHEY and CDR2 is SVGAGI in the germline V gene. The CDR3 is 15 residues long. Trimming left V 4 bases short and J 7 bases short, with 20 bases between.

The chain carries TRBV3-1 (or the pseudogene TRBV3-2) and TRBJ2-1; possibly TRBD2 for D (5 bases). V lost 1 base, J lost 10 bases, and 17 bases lay in between. Germline values: CDR1 LGHDT, CDR2 YNNKEL (reference sequence). The CDR3 extends over 15 amino acids. CDR3 region: CASSQVVGSLAEQFF. CDR3 coding DNA: TGTGCCAGCAGCCAAGTGGTAGGGAGTTTAGCCGAGCAGTTCTTC.

The rearrangement links TRBV7-2 to TRBJ2-1; 8 nucleotides agree with TRBD1. Germline CDR1 SGHTA, CDR2 FQGNSA. This CDR3 has 15 amino acids. J lost 8 bases, V lost 5 bases, and 11 bases had no gene match. CDR3: CASSRSRGLTDEQFF. In DNA form, the CDR3 reads TGTGCCAGCAGCCGTTCCAGGGGGCTAACCGATGAGCAGTTCTTC.

The chain joins TRBV3-1 (or the pseudogene TRBV3-2) to TRBJ1-5, with 8 nucleotides matching TRBD1. This CDR3 is 14 amino acids long. Germline V gives CDR1 LGHDT, CDR2 YNNKEL (reference sequence). Trimming removed 2 bases from V and 6 bases from J; junction bases left unmatched: 3. The CDR3 bases are TGTGCCAGCAGCCAACAGGGGGCGATTCAGCCCCAGCATTTT. As protein: CASSQQGAIQPQHF.

The rearrangement joins TRBV18 to TRBJ1-2; D remains ambiguous. V lost 2 bases to trimming and J lost 4 bases, with 14 bases between them. This CDR3 region has 15 residues. Germline CDR1 reads KGHSH; CDR2 reads LQKENI. DNA of the CDR3: TGTGCCAGCTCACCAACGCGCACTCACTCCTATGGCTACACCTTC. It codes for CASSPTRTHSYGYTF. Filled out from reference TRBV18 and TRBJ1-2, the complete variable domain reads NAGVMQNPRHLVRRRGQEARLRCSPMKGHSHVYWYRQLPEEGLKFMVYLQKENIIDESGMPKERFSAEFPKEGPSILRIQQVVRGDSAAYFCASSPTRTHSYGYTFGSGTRLTVV.

This clone came up once. The chain joins TRBV7-9 to TRBJ2-1, with TRBD2 identical over 15 bases. This CDR3 contains 19 residues. The J segment lost 4 bases and the V segment lost 5 bases, leaving 12 bases of the junction unmatched. Germline V gene data show CDR1 as SEHNR and CDR2 as FQNEAQ (reference sequence). CDR3 nucleotide sequence: TGTGCCAGCAGCGGAAGGACTAGCGGGAGGGCCTATCTTTACAATGAGCAGTTCTTC. This sequence encodes CASSGRTSGRAYLYNEQFF.